What follows are 9 T cell receptor beta chains derived from one specimen sequenced in a study of cytomegalovirus exposure and HLA in healthy donors. Both 60 Vbeta primers and 13 Jbeta primers went into the PCR. Generated by immunoSEQ multiplex PCR, the TCRdb table keeps only in-frame clones and is missing some. The sample features 100,000 or so clones, with 3% to 4% in its top ten. The sample comprised PBMCs. These receptors all stem from a woman younger than 45 in good health and CMV-seronegative.

The J gene is TRBJ1-5, the V gene TRBV28, with TRBD1 as a possible D gene (6 bases). CDR1 MDHEN and CDR2 SYDVKM come from the germline V gene. Trimming took 8 bases from V and 7 from J, leaving 18 bases between them. This CDR3 spans 14 amino acids. As DNA, the CDR3 is TGTGCCAGCGTTCACAGGGCCCAAGGACAGCCCCAGCATTTT. It codes for CASVHRAQGQPQHF.

Here the CDR3 reads CASSAGREGTEAFF. The CDR3 DNA is TGTGCCAGCAGTGCGGGAAGGGAGGGAACTGAAGCTTTCTTT. The rearrangement uses TRBV2 and TRBJ1-1, with D uncertain. CDR3 length equals 14 residues. In germline, CDR1 is SNHLY, CDR2 FYNNEI. Trimming removed 4 bases at V and 5 bases at J, with 14 bases between.

The chain has TRBV27 and TRBJ1-2; D perhaps matches TRBD1 (6 bases). Germline V gene lookup returns CDR1 MNHEY and CDR2 SMNVEV (reference sequence). The CDR3 extends over 13 amino acids. Deletions cut 6 bases from V and 3 bases from J, with 11 bases between. This chain's CDR3 is CASSFTGYYGYTF. The CDR3 coding sequence is TGTGCCAGCAGCTTCACAGGGTACTATGGCTACACCTTC.

DNA of the CDR3: TGTGCCAGCAGCTCAACTCGGACTAGTTCCTACAATGAGCAGTTCTTC. This translates into CASSSTRTSSYNEQFF. The gene calls are TRBV7-8 and TRBJ2-1; 7 bases agree with TRBD2. CDR1 SGHVS and CDR2 FQNEAQ come from the germline V gene. This CDR3 comprises 16 residues. The junction had 7 bases not matched to a gene; V was cut back by 4 bases and J by 1 base.

This chain uses TRBV2 with TRBJ1-3; 8 bases align to TRBD1. Germline V CDR1 and CDR2: SNHLY, FYNNEI. With 10 bases clipped from V and 2 bases from J, the junction kept 16 bases outside the gene matches. The CDR3 is made up of 17 amino acids. CDR3 in amino acids: CATHWGNRGYPGNTIYF. In DNA, the CDR3 is TGTGCCACCCATTGGGGAAACAGGGGGTACCCTGGAAACACCATATATTTT.

The chain carries TRBV9 and TRBJ2-5, with D unresolved. The DNA end is more similar to TRBJ2-7, so the J call may be wrong. This CDR3 has 13 residues. The V gene's germline CDR1 is SGDLS and CDR2 YYNGEE. CDR3 amino acids: CASSVVPAAEQYF. The CDR3 DNA reads as TGTGCCAGCAGCGTAGTCCCCGCGGCCGAGCAGTACTTC.

The chain combines TRBV5-1 with TRBJ1-5, with 7 nucleotides matching TRBD1. Germline CDR1 SGHRS, CDR2 YFSETQ. Trimming removed 0 bases from V and 7 bases from J; junction bases left unmatched: 7. There are 15 residues in the CDR3. The CDR3 DNA follows: TGCGCCAGCAGCTTGGGACAGGGTAATTGGCAGCCCCAGCATTTT. This encodes CASSLGQGNWQPQHF.

This rearrangement joins TRBV6-1 to TRBJ2-3; 8 nucleotides align to TRBD2. V shed 2 bases, J shed 1 base, and the junction held 2 bases outside the gene matches. This CDR3 has 15 residues. Germline CDR1 and CDR2: MNHNS and SASEGT. This CDR3 is CASSELRGGTDTQYF. The CDR3 region has the DNA TGTGCCAGCAGTGAATTGCGGGGGGGCACAGATACGCAGTATTTT.

The chain recombines TRBV18 with TRBJ2-5; no firm D call. There are 13 residues in the CDR3. V was trimmed by 4 bases and J by 0 bases, leaving 6 bases between them. Germline V gene sequence: CDR1 KGHSH, CDR2 LQKENI. The CDR3 loop reads CASSLNNQETQYF. CDR3 in DNA: TGTGCCAGCTCACTCAACAACCAAGAGACCCAGTACTTC.